The sequence of this T cell receptor (beta chain) was determined in a study of OX40 agonist ivuxolimab in advanced cancers. At the level of the study: Three dose-escalation patients had partial responses: one with hepatocellular carcinoma and two with cutaneous melanoma.

The CDR3 extends over 13 amino acids. Germline V gene sequence: CDR1 SQVTM, CDR2 ANQGSEA. The V and J ends lost 0 bases and 2 bases respectively, with 7 bases between them. Autoimmune disease history or systemic immunosuppression excluded patients. Only in-frame clones appear in the TCRdb table, and some are missing; sequencing was by immunoSEQ multiplex PCR. This sample has approximately 59,000 clones; roughly nine tenths occur once, and the top ten carry roughly 0.76%. This material consisted of CD4+ or CD8+ T cells sorted from blood, taken in a trial of the OX40 agonist ivuxolimab. This chain uses TRBV29-1 with TRBJ1-1; no clear D gene. This TCR derives from an adult with an advanced solid tumor such as melanoma, head and neck, liver or kidney cancer. The CDR3 protein is CSVEDRANTEAFF. DNA for the CDR3: TGCAGCGTTGAAGATCGGGCCAACACTGAAGCTTTCTTT. The complete variable domain, with remaining parts taken from reference TRBV29-1 and TRBJ1-1, reads SAVISQKPSRDICQRGTSLTIQCQVDSQVTMMFWYRQQPGQSLTLIATANQGSEATYESGFVIDKFPISRPNLTFSTLTVSNMSPEDSSIYLCSVEDRANTEAFFGQGTRLTVV.